What follows are 16 T cell receptor beta chains derived from one specimen sequenced in a study of OX40 agonist ivuxolimab in advanced cancers. Profiled with immunoSEQ multiplex PCR; TCRdb holds only in-frame clones, not every one. The repertoire consists of roughly 66,000 clones, with 82% occurring once and the leading ten covering over 0.4%. The sample consisted of CD4+ or CD8+ T cells sorted from blood, taken in a trial of the OX40 agonist ivuxolimab. The source of these receptors is an adult with an advanced solid tumor such as melanoma, head and neck, liver or kidney cancer.

The J gene is TRBJ1-2, the V gene TRBV19, with TRBD1 matching over 9 bases. The CDR3 totals 17 residues. Looked up from germline, CDR1 is LNHDA and CDR2 is SQIVND (reference sequence). J was trimmed by 3 bases and V by 5 bases; bases with no gene match: 13. The CDR3 sequence: CASSPTFARTGDYGYTF. The CDR3 DNA is TGTGCCAGTAGTCCGACCTTCGCGCGGACAGGGGACTATGGCTACACCTTC.

The CDR3 here is CASSQDGDFYGYTF. The CDR3 region has the DNA TGCGCCAGCAGCCAAGATGGTGATTTCTATGGCTACACCTTC. The chain links TRBV4-1 to TRBJ1-2; D gene unclear. V was shortened by 0 bases and J by 4 bases, with 9 bases between the two germline ends. Germline V lookup: CDR1 MGHRA, CDR2 YSYEKL. The length of the CDR3 is 14 residues.

The rearrangement links TRBV15 to TRBJ1-5, with a tentative D call TRBD1 (5 bases). The CDR3 is 16 amino acids. Germline V gene sequence: CDR1 LNHNV, CDR2 YYDKDF (reference sequence). The V end lost 4 bases, the J end lost 1 base, and 14 bases lay between the germline ends. The CDR3 loop is CATSKLMGGSNQPQHF. The CDR3 DNA sequence: TGTGCCACCAGCAAATTAATGGGGGGAAGCAATCAGCCCCAGCATTTT.

This rearrangement joins TRBV5-5 to TRBJ2-5; D is possibly TRBD1 (7 bases). Germline V lookup: CDR1 SGHKS, CDR2 YYEKEE (reference sequence). The CDR3 extends over 14 amino acids. V gave up 0 bases and J gave up 5 bases, with 11 bases separating them. This CDR3 is CASSLDPGGETQYF. CDR3 DNA sequence: TGTGCCAGCAGCTTGGATCCAGGGGGGGAGACCCAGTACTTC.

This rearrangement joins TRBV5-3 to TRBJ2-7; D perhaps matches TRBD2 (6 bases). TRBV5-3 is placed among ORFs of uncertain function. The germline V and J ends were trimmed by 4 bases and 7 bases, with 21 bases remaining between them. This CDR3 is built from 15 residues. The CDR3 region is CARSARVGGRREQYF. CDR3 sequence (DNA): TGTGCCAGAAGCGCTCGGGTCGGGGGACGGAGGGAGCAGTACTTC.

V gene TRBV10-2 combines with J gene TRBJ1-3, with D perhaps matching TRBD1 (6 bases). The CDR3 is 17 residues long. CDR1 is WSHSY, CDR2 SAAADI, per germline. Trimming took 2 bases from V and 1 from J, leaving 15 bases between them. The chain's CDR3 is CASSEARTDRSGNTIYF. The CDR3 nucleotides are TGCGCCAGCAGTGAGGCTAGGACGGACAGATCTGGAAACACCATATATTTT.

The chain combines TRBV27 with TRBJ1-1, with a tentative D call TRBD1 (6 bases). In germline, CDR1 is MNHEY, CDR2 SMNVEV (reference sequence). This CDR3 has 14 amino acids. The V end lost 4 bases, the J end lost 5 bases, and 14 bases lay between the germline ends. The CDR3 loop reads CASSSDRPRTEAFF. The CDR3 nucleotides read TGTGCCAGCAGTTCGGACAGACCGAGGACTGAAGCTTTCTTT.

The genes are TRBV27 and TRBJ1-3; weak D call: TRBD1 (6 bases). CDR3 length: 13 residues. Germline V CDR1 and CDR2: MNHEY, SMNVEV (reference sequence). V dropped 6 bases and J dropped 4 bases, with 10 bases sitting between them. Here the CDR3 reads CASRKQGGNTIYF. The DNA for the CDR3 is TGTGCCAGCAGAAAACAGGGAGGAAACACCATATATTTT.

This chain's CDR3 is CASSHGTGLMNTEAFF. CDR3 nucleotide sequence: TGTGCCAGCAGCCACGGGACAGGACTTATGAACACTGAAGCTTTCTTT. V usage is TRBV7-2 and J usage is TRBJ1-1; 8 bases are a match to TRBD1. Per the germline V gene, CDR1 is SGHTA and CDR2 is FQGNSA. The CDR3 sequence is 16 residues long. The V and J ends lost 5 bases and 0 bases, in that order; junction bases with no gene match: 8.

This chain joins TRBV19 and TRBJ1-1; D ambiguous. Trimming left V 6 bases short and J 1 base short, with 15 bases between. The CDR3 sequence is 15 residues long. Germline V gene data show CDR1 as LNHDA and CDR2 as SQIVND (reference sequence). For the CDR3, the DNA is TGTGCCAGTAGCTTCGAATTGCCACAGAACACTGAAGCTTTCTTT. Translating gives CASSFELPQNTEAFF.

The chain has TRBV7-8 and TRBJ2-7, with D perhaps TRBD1 (6 bases). Germline loops: CDR1 SGHVS, CDR2 FQNEAQ. The CDR3 has 13 residues. Trimming stripped 6 bases from V and 2 bases from J, with 11 bases between. DNA for the CDR3: TGTGCCAGCAGTCCCGGGACACCCTACGAGCAGTACTTC. It translates to CASSPGTPYEQYF. The full variable domain, completed using reference TRBV7-8 and TRBJ2-7, is GAGVSQSPRYKVAKRGQDVALRCDPISGHVSLFWYQQALGQGPEFLTYFQNEAQLDKSGLPSDRFFAERPEGSVSTLKIQRTQQEDSAVYLCASSPGTPYEQYFGPGTRLTVT.

This clone is labeled medium-sized (0.01 to 0.1%). The rearrangement links TRBV5-8 to TRBJ1-5; possible D gene TRBD1, 5 bases. V dropped 0 bases and J dropped 4 bases, with 17 bases sitting between them. Germline lookup yields CDR1 SGHTS and CDR2 YDEGEE. This CDR3 has 17 residues. The CDR3 loop is CASSLAKTTGGNQPQHF. The CDR3 nucleotides are TGTGCCAGCAGCTTGGCCAAGACGACGGGGGGTAATCAGCCCCAGCATTTT.

V is TRBV7-3 and J is TRBJ2-1; D call uncertain. Germline V CDR1 and CDR2: SGHTA, FQGTGA. There are 14 residues in the CDR3. Trimming removed 3 bases from V and 5 bases from J, with 11 bases in between. This CDR3 is CASSFGRRDNEQFF. The CDR3 nucleotides read TGTGCCAGCAGCTTCGGGCGGAGAGACAATGAGCAGTTCTTC.

This chain links TRBV4-1 with TRBJ2-5, with TRBD2 identical over 12 bases. The J segment lost 4 bases and the V segment lost 3 bases, leaving 6 bases of the junction unmatched. This CDR3 has 16 amino acids. CDR1 and CDR2 (germline): MGHRA, YSYEKL. CDR3 sequence: CASSQSSSGGGETQYF. Written as DNA, the CDR3 is TGCGCCAGCAGCCAGTCGTCTAGCGGGGGGGGAGAGACCCAGTACTTC.

This clone was recorded once. The chain combines TRBV5-5 with TRBJ2-7; 7 nucleotides line up with TRBD2. The CDR3 runs to 15 residues. V lost 2 bases to trimming and J lost 2 bases; unmatched junction nucleotides: 7. Germline lookup yields CDR1 SGHKS and CDR2 YYEKEE (reference sequence). The CDR3 nucleotides are TGTGCCAGCAGCTTCCCTGAGGGAGGGACCTACGAGCAGTACTTC. Amino acids: CASSFPEGGTYEQYF.

The chain uses TRBV10-3 and TRBJ2-7; possibly TRBD1 for D (6 bases). Germline V gene sequence: CDR1 ENHRY, CDR2 SYGVKD. The CDR3 totals 13 residues. Trimming removed 5 bases at V and 6 bases at J, with 14 bases between. The CDR3 region has the DNA TGTGCCATCAGTAAGGACAGAACTGGCGAGCAGTACGTC. Amino acids: CAISKDRTGEQYV.